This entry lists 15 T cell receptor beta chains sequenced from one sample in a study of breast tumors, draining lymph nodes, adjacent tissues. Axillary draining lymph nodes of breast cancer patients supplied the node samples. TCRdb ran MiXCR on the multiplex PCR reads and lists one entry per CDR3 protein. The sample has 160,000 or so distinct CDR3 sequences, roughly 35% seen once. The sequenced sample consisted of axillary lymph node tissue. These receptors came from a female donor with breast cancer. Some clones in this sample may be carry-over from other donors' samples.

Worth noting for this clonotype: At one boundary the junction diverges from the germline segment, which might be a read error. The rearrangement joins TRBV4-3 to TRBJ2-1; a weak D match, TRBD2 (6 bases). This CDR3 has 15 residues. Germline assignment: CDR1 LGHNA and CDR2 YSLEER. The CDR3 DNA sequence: TGCGCCTGCAGCCCTCGGGAGTCTCTTAAGAATGAGCAGTTCTTC. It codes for CACSPRESLKNEQFF.

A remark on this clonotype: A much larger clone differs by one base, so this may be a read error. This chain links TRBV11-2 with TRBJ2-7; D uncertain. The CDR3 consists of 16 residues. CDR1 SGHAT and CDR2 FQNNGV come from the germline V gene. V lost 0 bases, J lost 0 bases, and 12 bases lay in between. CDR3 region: CASSLEAFSSSYEQYF. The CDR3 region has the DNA TGTGCCAGCAGCTTAGAGGCCTTCTCGAGCTCCTACGAGCAGTACTTC.

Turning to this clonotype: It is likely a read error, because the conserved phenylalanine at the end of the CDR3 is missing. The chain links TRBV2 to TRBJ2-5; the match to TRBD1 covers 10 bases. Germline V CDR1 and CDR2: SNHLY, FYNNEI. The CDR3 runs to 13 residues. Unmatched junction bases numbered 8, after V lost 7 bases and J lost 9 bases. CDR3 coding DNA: TGTGCCAGCATCCTGGACAGGGGGGAGGCCCAGTACTCC. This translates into CASILDRGEAQYS.

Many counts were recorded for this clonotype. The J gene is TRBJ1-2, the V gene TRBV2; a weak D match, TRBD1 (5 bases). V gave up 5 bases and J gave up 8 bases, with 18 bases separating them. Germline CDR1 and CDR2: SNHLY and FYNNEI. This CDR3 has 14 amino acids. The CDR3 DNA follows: TGTGCCAGCAGTAGTACAGGAAGTACGGGAGGCTACACCTTC. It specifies CASSSTGSTGGYTF.

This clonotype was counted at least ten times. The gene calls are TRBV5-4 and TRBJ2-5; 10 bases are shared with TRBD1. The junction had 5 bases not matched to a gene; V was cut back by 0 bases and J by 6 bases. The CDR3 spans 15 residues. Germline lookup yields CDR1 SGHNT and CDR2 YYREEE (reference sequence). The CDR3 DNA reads TGTGCCAGCAGCTTGGAGGGACAGGGGATTAAGACCCAGTACTTC. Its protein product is CASSLEGQGIKTQYF.

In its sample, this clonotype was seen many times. CDR3 in amino acids: CATSRDTIGGRPYNEQFF. CDR3 nucleotide sequence: TGTGCCACCAGCAGAGACACGATTGGGGGCCGCCCCTACAATGAGCAGTTCTTC. The chain links TRBV15 to TRBJ2-1; a possible D gene is TRBD1 (6 bases). V was pared by 0 bases and J by 2 bases, with 17 bases between. From germline, CDR1 is LNHNV and CDR2 YYDKDF (reference sequence). The CDR3 runs to 18 residues.

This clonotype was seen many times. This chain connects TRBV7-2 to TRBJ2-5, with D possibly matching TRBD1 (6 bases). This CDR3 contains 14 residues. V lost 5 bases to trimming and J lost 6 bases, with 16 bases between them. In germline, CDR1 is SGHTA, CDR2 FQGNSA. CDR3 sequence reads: CASSPPGRGQTQYF. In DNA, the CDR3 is TGTGCCAGCAGCCCCCCGGGCAGGGGACAGACCCAGTACTTC.

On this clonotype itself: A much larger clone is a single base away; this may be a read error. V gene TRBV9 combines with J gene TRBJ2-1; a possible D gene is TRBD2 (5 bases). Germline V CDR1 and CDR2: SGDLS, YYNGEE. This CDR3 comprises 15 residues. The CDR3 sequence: CASSVEGTGYNEPFF. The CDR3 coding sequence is TGTGCCAGCAGCGTCGAGGGAACGGGGTACAATGAGCCGTTCTTC. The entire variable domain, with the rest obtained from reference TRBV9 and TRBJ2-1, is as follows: DSGVTQTPKHLITATGQRVTLRCSPRSGDLSVYWYQQSLDQGLQFLIQYYNGEERAKGNILERFSAQQFPDLHSELNLSSLELGDSALYFCASSVEGTGYNEPFFGPGTRLTVL.

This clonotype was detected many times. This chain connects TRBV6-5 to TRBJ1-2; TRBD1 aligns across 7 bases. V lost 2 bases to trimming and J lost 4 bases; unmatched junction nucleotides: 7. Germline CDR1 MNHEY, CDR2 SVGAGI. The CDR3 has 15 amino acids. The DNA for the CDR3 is TGTGCCAGCAGTTACACCTGGGACAGCCGCTATGGCTACACCTTC. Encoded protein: CASSYTWDSRYGYTF.

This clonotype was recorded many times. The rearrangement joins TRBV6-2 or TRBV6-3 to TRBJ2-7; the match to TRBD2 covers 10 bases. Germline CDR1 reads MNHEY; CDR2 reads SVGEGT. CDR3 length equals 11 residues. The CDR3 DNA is TGTGCCAGCAGTTATGGTCTAGCGGGAGAGGTC. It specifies CASSYGLAGEV.

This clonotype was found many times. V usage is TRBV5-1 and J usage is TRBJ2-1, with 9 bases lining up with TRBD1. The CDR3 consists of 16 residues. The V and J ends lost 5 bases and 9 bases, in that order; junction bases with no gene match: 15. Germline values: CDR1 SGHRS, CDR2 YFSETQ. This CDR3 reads CASSELAGTGYGEQFF. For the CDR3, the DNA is TGCGCCAGCAGTGAACTAGCCGGGACAGGGTACGGTGAGCAGTTCTTC.

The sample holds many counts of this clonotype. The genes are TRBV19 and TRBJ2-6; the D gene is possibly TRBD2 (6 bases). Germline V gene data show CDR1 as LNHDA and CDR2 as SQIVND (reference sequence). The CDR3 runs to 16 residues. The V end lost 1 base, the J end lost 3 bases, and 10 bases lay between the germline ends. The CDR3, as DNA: TGTGCCAGTAGTATAGCCGGGGGAATTGGGGCCAACGTCCTGACTTTC. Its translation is CASSIAGGIGANVLTF.

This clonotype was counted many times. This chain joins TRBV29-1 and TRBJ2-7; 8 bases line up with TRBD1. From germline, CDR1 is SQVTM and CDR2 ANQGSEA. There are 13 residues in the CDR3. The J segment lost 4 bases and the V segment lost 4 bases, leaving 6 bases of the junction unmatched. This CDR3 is CSVVGQGVYEQYF. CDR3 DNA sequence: TGCAGCGTTGTTGGACAGGGAGTTTACGAGCAGTACTTC.

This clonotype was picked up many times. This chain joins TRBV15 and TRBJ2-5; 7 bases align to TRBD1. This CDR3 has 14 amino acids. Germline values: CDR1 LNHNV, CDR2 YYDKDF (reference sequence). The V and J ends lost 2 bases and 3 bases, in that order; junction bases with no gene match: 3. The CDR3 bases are TGTGCCACCAGCAGACCCGGGACAGAAGAGACCCAGTACTTC. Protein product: CATSRPGTEETQYF.

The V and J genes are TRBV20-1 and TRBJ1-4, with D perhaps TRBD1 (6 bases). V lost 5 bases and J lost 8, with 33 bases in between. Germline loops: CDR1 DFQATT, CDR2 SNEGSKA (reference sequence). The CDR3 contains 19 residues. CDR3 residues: CSASVRGLREQGWGEKLFF. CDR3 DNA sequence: TGCAGTGCTTCAGTCCGGGGGCTGAGGGAGCAGGGATGGGGGGAAAAACTGTTTTTT.